This T cell receptor (beta chain) was retrieved from a study of T cell responses to AZD1222 COVID-19 vaccine. Broader study findings: Spike-specific TCR breadth and depth were elevated following two AZD1222 doses. Only a handful of individuals given AZD1222 were seropositive at baseline. Scientists sampled the repertoires only once the peak T cell response had passed. Clonal diversity was possibly underestimated, and white British individuals and females predominated among donors.

TCRdb's copy holds only in-frame clones and misses some; the assay was immunoSEQ multiplex PCR. This table holds about 140,000 clones, around 90% found once. About this clone itself: Its antigen is unidentified.

Looked up from germline, CDR1 is MNHEY and CDR2 is SVGAGI. Trimming took off 4 bases at V and 2 bases at J, with 11 bases between the two ends. There are 14 residues in the CDR3. This chain links TRBV6-5 with TRBJ1-2; D possibly corresponds to TRBD1 (5 bases). The material was peripheral blood, obtained 28 days after the second AZD1222 dose. The origin of this receptor is an adult who received the AZD1222 COVID-19 vaccine. CDR3 coding DNA: TGTGCCAGCAGTTCGGACACCCTAAACTATGGCTACACCTTC. Its protein is CASSSDTLNYGYTF.